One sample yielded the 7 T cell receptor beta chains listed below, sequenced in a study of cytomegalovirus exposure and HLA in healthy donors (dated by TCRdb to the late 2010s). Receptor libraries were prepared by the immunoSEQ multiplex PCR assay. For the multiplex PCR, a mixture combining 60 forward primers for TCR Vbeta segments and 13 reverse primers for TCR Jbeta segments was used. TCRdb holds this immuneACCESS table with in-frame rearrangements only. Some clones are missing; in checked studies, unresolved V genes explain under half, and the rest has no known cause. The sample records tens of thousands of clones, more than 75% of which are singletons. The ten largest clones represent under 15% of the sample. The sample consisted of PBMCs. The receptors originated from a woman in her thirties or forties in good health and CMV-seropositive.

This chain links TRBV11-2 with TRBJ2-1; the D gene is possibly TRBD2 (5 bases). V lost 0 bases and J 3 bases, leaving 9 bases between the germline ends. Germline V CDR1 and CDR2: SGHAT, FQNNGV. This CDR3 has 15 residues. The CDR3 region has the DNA TGTGCCAGCAGCTTAGACAGCGGCCTCTACAATGAGCAGTTCTTC. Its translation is CASSLDSGLYNEQFF.

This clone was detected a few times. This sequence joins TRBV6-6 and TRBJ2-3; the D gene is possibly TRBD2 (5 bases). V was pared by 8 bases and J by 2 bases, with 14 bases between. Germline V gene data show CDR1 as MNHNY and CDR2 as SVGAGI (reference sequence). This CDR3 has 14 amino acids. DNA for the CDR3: TGTGCCAGCCGTATCGTCGGGGTCACAGATACGCAGTATTTT. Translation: CASRIVGVTDTQYF.

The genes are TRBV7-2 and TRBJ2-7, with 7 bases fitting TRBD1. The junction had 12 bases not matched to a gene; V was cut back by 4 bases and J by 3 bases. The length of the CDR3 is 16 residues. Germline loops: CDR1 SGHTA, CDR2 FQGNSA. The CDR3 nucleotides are TGTGCCAGCAGCTCTGCCCCGCGGGCAGGGGGCTACGAGCAGTACTTC. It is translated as CASSSAPRAGGYEQYF.

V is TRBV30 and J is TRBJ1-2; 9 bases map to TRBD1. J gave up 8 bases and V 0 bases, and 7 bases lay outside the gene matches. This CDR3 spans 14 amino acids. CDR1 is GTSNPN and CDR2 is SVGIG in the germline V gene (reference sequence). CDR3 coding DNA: TGTGCCTGGAGTGTACCCCACAGGGGGCGAGGCTACACCTTC. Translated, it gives CAWSVPHRGRGYTF.

The CDR3 reads CASSQEGGDARGYTF. The CDR3 DNA follows: TGTGCCAGCAGCCAAGAGGGAGGGGACGCGAGGGGCTACACCTTC. V usage is TRBV14 and J usage is TRBJ1-2; perhaps TRBD1 as D (5 bases). Germline loops: CDR1 SGHDN, CDR2 FVKESK. V shed 0 bases and J shed 8 bases, with 16 bases lying between them. This CDR3 region has 15 residues.

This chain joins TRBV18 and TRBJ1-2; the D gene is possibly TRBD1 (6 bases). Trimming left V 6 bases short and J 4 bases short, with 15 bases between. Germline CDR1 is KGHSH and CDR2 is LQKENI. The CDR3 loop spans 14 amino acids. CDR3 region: CASSSTGTSYGYTF. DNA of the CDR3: TGTGCCAGCTCCTCCACGGGGACATCCTATGGCTACACCTTC.

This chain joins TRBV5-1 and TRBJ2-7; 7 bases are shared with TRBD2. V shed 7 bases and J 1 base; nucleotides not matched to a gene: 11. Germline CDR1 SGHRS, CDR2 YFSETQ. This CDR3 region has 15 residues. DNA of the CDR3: TGCGCCAGCGCTCAGGGCGGGAGATCGTCCTACGAGCAGTACTTC. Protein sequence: CASAQGGRSSYEQYF.